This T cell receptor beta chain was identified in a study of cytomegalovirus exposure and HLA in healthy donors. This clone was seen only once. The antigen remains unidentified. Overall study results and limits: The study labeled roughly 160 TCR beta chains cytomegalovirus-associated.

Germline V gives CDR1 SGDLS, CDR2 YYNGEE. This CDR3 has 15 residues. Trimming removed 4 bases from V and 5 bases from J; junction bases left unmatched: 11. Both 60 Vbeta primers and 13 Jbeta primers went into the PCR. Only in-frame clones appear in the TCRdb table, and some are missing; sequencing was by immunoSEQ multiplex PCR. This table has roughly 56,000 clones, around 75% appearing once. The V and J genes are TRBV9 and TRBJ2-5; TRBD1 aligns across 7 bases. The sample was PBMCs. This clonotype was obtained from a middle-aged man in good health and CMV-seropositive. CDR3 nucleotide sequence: TGTGCCAGCAGCCCCGAGGGGGCGCGGGCGGAGACCCAGTACTTC. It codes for CASSPEGARAETQYF.